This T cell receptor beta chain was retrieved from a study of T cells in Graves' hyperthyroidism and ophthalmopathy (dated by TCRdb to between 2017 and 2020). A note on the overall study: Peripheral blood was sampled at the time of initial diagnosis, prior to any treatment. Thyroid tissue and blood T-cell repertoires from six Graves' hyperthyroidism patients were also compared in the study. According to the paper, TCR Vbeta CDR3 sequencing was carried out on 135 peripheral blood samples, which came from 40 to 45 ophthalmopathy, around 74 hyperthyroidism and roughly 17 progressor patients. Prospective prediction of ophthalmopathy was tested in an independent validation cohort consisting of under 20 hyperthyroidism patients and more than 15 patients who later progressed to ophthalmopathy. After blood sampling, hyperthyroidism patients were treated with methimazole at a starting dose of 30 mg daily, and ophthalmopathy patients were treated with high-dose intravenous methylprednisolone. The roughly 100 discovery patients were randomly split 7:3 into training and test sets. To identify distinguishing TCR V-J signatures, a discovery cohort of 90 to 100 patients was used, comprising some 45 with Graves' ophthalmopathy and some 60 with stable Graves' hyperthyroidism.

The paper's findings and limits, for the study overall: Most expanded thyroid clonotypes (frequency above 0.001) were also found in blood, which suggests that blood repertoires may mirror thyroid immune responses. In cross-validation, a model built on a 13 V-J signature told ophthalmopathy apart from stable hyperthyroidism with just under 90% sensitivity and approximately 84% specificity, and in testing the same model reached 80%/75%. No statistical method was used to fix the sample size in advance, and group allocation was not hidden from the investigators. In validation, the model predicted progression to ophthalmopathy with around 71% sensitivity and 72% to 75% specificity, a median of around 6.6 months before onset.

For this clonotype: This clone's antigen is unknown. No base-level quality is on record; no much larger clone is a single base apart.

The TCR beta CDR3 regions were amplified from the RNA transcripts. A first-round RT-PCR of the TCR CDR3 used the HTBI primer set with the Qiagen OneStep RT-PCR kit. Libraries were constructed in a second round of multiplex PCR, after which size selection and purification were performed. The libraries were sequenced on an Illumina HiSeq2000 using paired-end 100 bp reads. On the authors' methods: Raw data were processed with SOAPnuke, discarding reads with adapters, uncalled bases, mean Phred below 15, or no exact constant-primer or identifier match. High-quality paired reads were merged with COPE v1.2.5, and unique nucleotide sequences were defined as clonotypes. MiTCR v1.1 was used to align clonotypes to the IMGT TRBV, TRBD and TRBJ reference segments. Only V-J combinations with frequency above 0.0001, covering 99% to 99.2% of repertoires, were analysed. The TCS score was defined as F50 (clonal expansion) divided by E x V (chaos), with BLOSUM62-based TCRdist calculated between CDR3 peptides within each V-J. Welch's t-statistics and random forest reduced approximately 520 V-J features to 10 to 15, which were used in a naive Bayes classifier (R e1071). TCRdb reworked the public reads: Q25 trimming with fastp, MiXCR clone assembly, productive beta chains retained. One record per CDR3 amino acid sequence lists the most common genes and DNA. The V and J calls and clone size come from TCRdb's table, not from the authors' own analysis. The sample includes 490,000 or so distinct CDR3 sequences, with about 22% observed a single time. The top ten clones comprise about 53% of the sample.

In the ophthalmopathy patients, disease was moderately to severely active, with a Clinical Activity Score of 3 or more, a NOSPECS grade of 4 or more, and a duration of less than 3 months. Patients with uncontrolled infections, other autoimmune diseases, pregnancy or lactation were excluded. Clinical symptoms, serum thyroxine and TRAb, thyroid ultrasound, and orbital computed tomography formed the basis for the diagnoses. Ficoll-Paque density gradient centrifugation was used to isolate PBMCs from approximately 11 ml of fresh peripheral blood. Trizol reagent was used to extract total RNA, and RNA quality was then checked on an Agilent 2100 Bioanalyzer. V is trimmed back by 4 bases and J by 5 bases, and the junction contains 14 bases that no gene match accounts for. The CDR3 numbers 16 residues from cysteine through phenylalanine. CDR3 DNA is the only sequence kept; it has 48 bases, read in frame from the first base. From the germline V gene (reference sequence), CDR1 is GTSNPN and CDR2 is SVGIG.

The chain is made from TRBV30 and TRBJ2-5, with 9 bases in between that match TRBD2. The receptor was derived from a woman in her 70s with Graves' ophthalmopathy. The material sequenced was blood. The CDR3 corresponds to CAWKEGLAGERETQYF. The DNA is TGTGCCTGGAAGGAGGGTTTAGCGGGAGAGAGGGAGACCCAGTACTTC.